This T cell receptor beta chain was identified in a study of shared T cell receptors in the human thymus. The CDR3 extends over 17 amino acids. Germline values: CDR1 MGHRA, CDR2 YSYEKL. V was pared by 1 base and J by 4 bases, with 10 bases of the junction left unmatched. Data came from immunoSEQ multiplex PCR; TCRdb stores just in-frame clones and leaves some out. The data show 550,000 to 800,000 clones, approximately 85% seen once. A further study also used this sample, focusing on human thymus T cells. That report notes: Thymic resections from corrective heart surgery supplied the tissue. Repertoires sampled from thymus and blood appeared biased in V and J gene usage.

The chain carries TRBV4-1 and TRBJ2-5; 9 bases line up with TRBD2. The specimen was thymocytes. This receptor was obtained from a girl under two years old with a congenital heart defect. CDR3 nucleotide sequence: TGCGCCAGCAGCCAAGGGGGCATAGCGGGGGTAGGAGAGACCCAGTACTTC. Its protein is CASSQGGIAGVGETQYF.